This T cell receptor (beta chain) was identified in a study of response to subunit inactivated influenza vaccine. Findings and limits, study-wide: T cells newly recruited by each seasonal influenza vaccination are few, the authors suggested.

TCRdb redid the calling of the RT-PCR reads with MiXCR, one entry per CDR3 protein. The sample yields 750,000 to 850,000 distinct CDR3 sequences, 18% seen once. Trimming at V came to 4 bases and at J to 1 base, leaving 10 bases not matched to a gene. Germline V gene sequence: CDR1 SGHRS, CDR2 YFSETQ. The CDR3 sequence is 16 residues long. This clonotype occurred many times. Its antigen is undetermined. The genes are TRBV5-1 and TRBJ2-5, with 7 bases identical to TRBD1. The clonotype comes from a man in his fifties who received an inactivated influenza vaccine. Material: PBMCs from blood, obtained 5 days after vaccination. CDR3 nucleotide sequence: TGCGCCAGCAGCCGTGGAGTCAGACAGGGCCAAGAGACCCAGTACTTC. Its protein product is CASSRGVRQGQETQYF.